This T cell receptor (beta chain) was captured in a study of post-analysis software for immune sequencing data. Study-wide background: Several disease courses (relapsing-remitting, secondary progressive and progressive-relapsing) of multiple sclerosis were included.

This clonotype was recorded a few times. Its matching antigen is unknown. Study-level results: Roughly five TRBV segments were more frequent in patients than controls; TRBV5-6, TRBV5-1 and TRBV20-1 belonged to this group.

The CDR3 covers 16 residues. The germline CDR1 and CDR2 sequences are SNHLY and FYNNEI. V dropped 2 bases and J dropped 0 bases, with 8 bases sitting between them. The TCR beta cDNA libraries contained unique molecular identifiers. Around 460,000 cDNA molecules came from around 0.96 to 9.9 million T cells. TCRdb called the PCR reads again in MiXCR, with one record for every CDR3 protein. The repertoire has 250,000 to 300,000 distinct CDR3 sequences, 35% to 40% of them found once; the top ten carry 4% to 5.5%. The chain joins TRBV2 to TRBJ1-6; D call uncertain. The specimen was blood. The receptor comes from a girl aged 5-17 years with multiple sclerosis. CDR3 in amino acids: CASSERRSSYNSPLHF. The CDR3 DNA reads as TGTGCCAGCAGTGAAAGGCGGAGCTCCTATAATTCACCCCTCCACTTT.